The rows below give T cell receptor beta chains drawn from one sample of a study of blood T cells in healthy people across ages. TCRdb reanalysed the 5' RACE reads using MiXCR and keeps one entry per CDR3 protein. The table shows about 570,000 distinct CDR3 sequences, with about 28% occurring only once. The sample was also reused in another study, on T cells of mothers and their children.

The sequencing sample was made of blood. The receptors originated from a boy under 10 years old in good health. The CDR3 runs from the conserved cysteine through the conserved F or W. D genes are given only for firm matches. The size field is filled for only some rows; it gives once, few, many or a size class.

clone size,D gene,J gene,V gene,CDR3 protein,CDR3 DNA
.,.,TRBJ1-3,TRBV3-1,CASSQALGNTIYF,TGTGCCAGCAGCCAAGCGCTTGGAAACACCATATATTTT
once,TRBD1,TRBJ2-6,TRBV5-4,CASRPPGQSSGANVLTF,TGTGCCAGCAGACCGCCGGGACAGAGCTCTGGGGCCAACGTCCTGACTTTC
many,.,TRBJ2-7,TRBV6-5,CASSSNSYEQYF,TGTGCCAGCAGCTCCAACAGCTACGAGCAGTACTTC
many,.,TRBJ2-2,TRBV29-1,CSVEDYGDKNTGELFF,TGCAGCGTTGAAGATTACGGTGACAAAAACACCGGGGAGCTGTTTTTT
.,TRBD2,TRBJ2-1,TRBV7-9,CASSRGLAGGPVNEQFF,TGTGCCAGCAGCCGGGGACTAGCGGGAGGGCCCGTCAATGAGCAGTTCTTC
.,TRBD1,TRBJ2-4,TRBV29-1,CSVETRGLAKNIQYF,TGCAGCGTTGAGACCAGGGGGTTAGCCAAAAACATTCAGTACTTC
.,.,TRBJ1-1,TRBV7-9,CATLGLNTEAFF,TGTGCCACTCTTGGGCTTAACACTGAAGCTTTCTTT
once,.,TRBJ1-1,TRBV7-9,CASSWGTHASEAFF,TGTGCCAGCAGCTGGGGGACCCACGCTTCTGAAGCTTTCTTT
few,TRBD1,TRBJ1-5,TRBV2,CASRATGGAGQPQHF,TGTGCCAGCAGGGCGACAGGGGGCGCCGGTCAGCCCCAGCATTTT
few,.,TRBJ2-5,TRBV6-5,CASSYRRSRETQYF,TGTGCCAGCAGTTACAGGCGGAGTAGAGAGACCCAGTACTTC
few,.,TRBJ2-1,TRBV14,CASSQADYSYNEQFF,TGTGCCAGCAGCCAAGCAGACTACTCCTACAATGAGCAGTTCTTC
.,TRBD2,TRBJ2-1,TRBV6-2/TRBV6-3,CASSRLAEIDEQFF,TGTGCCAGCAGTAGACTAGCGGAGATCGATGAGCAGTTCTTC
few,.,TRBJ1-4,TRBV12-3/TRBV12-4,CASSFRSGNNEKLFF,TGTGCCAGCAGTTTTCGTTCGGGGAATAATGAAAAACTGTTTTTT
few,.,TRBJ1-2,TRBV6-5,CASRRGSGNYGYTF,TGTGCCAGCAGGAGGGGGTCGGGGAACTATGGCTACACCTTC
.,.,TRBJ2-1,TRBV4-3,CASSQDNRQGWNNEQFF,TGCGCCAGCAGCCAAGATAATAGGCAGGGATGGAACAATGAGCAGTTCTTC
few,.,TRBJ2-7,TRBV10-2,CATQQGSIYEQYF,TGCGCCACACAACAAGGCAGCATCTACGAGCAGTACTTC
.,.,TRBJ1-1,TRBV21-1,CASSKAGLNTEAFF,TGTGCCAGCAGCAAAGCAGGGCTGAACACTGAAGCTTTCTTT
many,.,TRBJ1-1,TRBV4-1,CASSQGWGTEAFF,TGTGCCAGCAGTCAGGGGTGGGGCACTGAAGCTTTCTTT
few,TRBD1,TRBJ1-2,TRBV27,CASSPGTGRNGYTF,TGTGCCAGCAGTCCCGGGACAGGGCGAAATGGCTACACCTTC
few,TRBD2,TRBJ2-7,TRBV7-9,CASSRVTGLAKNYEQYF,TGTGCCAGCAGCCGTGTTACGGGACTAGCGAAGAACTACGAGCAGTACTTC
few,.,TRBJ1-5,TRBV4-3,CASSLRPAANQPQHF,TGCGCCAGCAGCCTAAGGCCAGCGGCTAATCAGCCCCAGCATTTT
few,TRBD2,TRBJ2-1,TRBV5-1,CASSLGTSHNEQFF,TGCGCCAGCAGCTTGGGGACTAGCCACAATGAGCAGTTCTTC
.,.,TRBJ1-3,TRBV11-2,CASSLSGRVSGNTIYF,TGTGCCAGCAGCTTATCCGGTAGGGTCTCTGGAAACACCATATATTTT
few,TRBD2,TRBJ2-5,TRBV20-1,CSASGGLAEETQYF,TGCAGTGCTAGCGGGGGACTAGCGGAAGAGACCCAGTACTTC
.,.,TRBJ1-2,TRBV10-1,CASSEDGNYGYTF,TGCGCCAGCAGTGAGGACGGGAACTATGGCTACACCTTC
few,.,TRBJ1-2,TRBV14,CASSMAGSYGYTF,TGTGCCAGCAGCATGGCAGGGAGCTATGGCTACACCTTC
few,.,TRBJ2-1,TRBV7-2,CASSLAWDPFPQQFF,TGTGCCAGCAGCTTAGCGTGGGACCCTTTCCCCCAGCAGTTCTTC